The 20 T cell receptor beta chains listed next were all sequenced from one sample in a study of blood T cell repertoires in COVID-19 (dated by TCRdb to about 2020). To prepare the library, the immunoSEQ multiplex PCR assay was applied. Drawn from immuneACCESS, this table holds only the in-frame rearrangements with V and J called that TCRdb kept. Clones are partly lost; checked studies trace under half to an unresolved V gene and leave the rest unexplained. The sample table records about 210,000 clones; about 85% of these occur just once. Over 9.5% of the sample rests with the top ten. Material for sequencing was peripheral blood. The receptors were sampled from a woman of 80 years or more with COVID-19, enrolled during active disease.

The rearrangement joins TRBV21-1 to TRBJ1-1. TRBV21-1 constitutes a pseudogene. The CDR3 extends over 16 amino acids. The CDR3 nucleotides read TGTGCCAGCAGCCCCGGGGTACGACACGAGAACACTGAAGCTTTCTTT. It specifies CASSPGVRHENTEAFF.

The chain uses TRBV18 and TRBJ1-2, with 7 bases lining up with TRBD1. The germline CDR1 and CDR2 sequences are KGHSH and LQKENI. V trimming: 2 bases; J trimming: 5 bases; junction bases outside the gene matches: 2. CDR3 length: 13 amino acids. The CDR3: CASSPGTEYGYTF. The CDR3 nucleotides are TGTGCCAGCTCACCAGGGACAGAATATGGCTACACCTTC. The variable domain in full, completed from reference TRBV18 and TRBJ1-2, reads NAGVMQNPRHLVRRRGQEARLRCSPMKGHSHVYWYRQLPEEGLKFMVYLQKENIIDESGMPKERFSAEFPKEGPSILRIQQVVRGDSAAYFCASSPGTEYGYTFGSGTRLTVV.

The chain employs TRBV19 and TRBJ2-2, with D tentatively TRBD2 (7 bases). The CDR3 contains 15 residues. Per the germline V gene, CDR1 is LNHDA and CDR2 is SQIVND (reference sequence). Trimming left V 4 bases short and J 5 bases short, with 14 bases between. This CDR3 is CASSRGGARTGELFF. CDR3 nucleotides: TGTGCCAGTAGTAGGGGGGGCGCTCGAACCGGGGAGCTGTTTTTT. The full variable domain, with the rest looked up from reference TRBV19 and TRBJ2-2, is DGGITQSPKYLFRKEGQNVTLSCEQNLNHDAMYWYRQDPGQGLRLIYYSQIVNDFQKGDIAEGYSVSREKKESFPLTVTSAQKNPTAFYLCASSRGGARTGELFFGEGSRLTVL.

There are a few counts of this clone. The rearrangement joins TRBV28 to TRBJ2-7, with D unresolved. With 6 bases removed from V and 3 bases from J, the gap between germline ends came to 21 bases. Germline V gives CDR1 MDHEN, CDR2 SYDVKM. The CDR3 covers 16 residues. Here the CDR3 reads CASSQPLAPGGYEQYV. Written as DNA, the CDR3 is TGTGCCAGCAGCCAACCCCTCGCCCCAGGTGGCTACGAGCAGTACGTC.

This clone came up a few times. The CDR3 bases are TGTGCCACCAGTGATTCCGCAGGACTAGCCGAAGGGTATACAGATACGCAGTATTTT. Translating it yields CATSDSAGLAEGYTDTQYF. The V and J genes are TRBV24-1 and TRBJ2-3, with 8 bases that match TRBD2. CDR3 length: 19 amino acids. Germline V gene sequence: CDR1 KGHDR, CDR2 SFDVKD. Trimming removed 2 bases from V and 3 bases from J; junction bases left unmatched: 15.

The V and J genes are TRBV7-9 and TRBJ1-4; no clear D gene. Trimming left V 4 bases short and J 3 bases short, with 9 bases between. The CDR3 spans 14 residues. Germline V gene lookup returns CDR1 SEHNR and CDR2 FQNEAQ (reference sequence). The CDR3: CASSSEYSNEKLFF. The CDR3 nucleotides are TGTGCCAGCAGCTCGGAGTATTCTAATGAAAAACTGTTTTTT.

The rearrangement joins TRBV5-6 to TRBJ1-4; D perhaps matches TRBD1 (6 bases). The CDR3 spans 15 residues. V lost 4 bases, J lost 4 bases, and 14 bases lay in between. Germline-derived CDR1 and CDR2 are SGHDT and YYEEEE. CDR3 in DNA: TGTGCCAGCAGCCGGCAGGGGCCCCTTAATGAAAAACTGTTTTTT. Translation gives CASSRQGPLNEKLFF.

This clone was observed once. The chain recombines TRBV11-2 with TRBJ2-1; no clear D. The CDR3 totals 13 residues. With 1 base removed from V and 7 bases from J, the gap between germline ends came to 8 bases. Looked up from germline, CDR1 is SGHAT and CDR2 is FQNNGV. CDR3: CASSLVRGNEQFF. The DNA of the CDR3 is TGTGCCAGCAGCTTAGTGCGAGGAAATGAGCAGTTCTTC.

The table lists this clone with a count of one. V and J are TRBV5-4 and TRBJ1-6, with 9 bases identical to TRBD1. The CDR3 is 15 amino acids. Per germline, CDR1 SGHNT and CDR2 YYREEE (reference sequence). V shed 2 bases and J 6 bases; nucleotides not matched to a gene: 3. The CDR3 coding sequence is TGTGCCAGCAGCTTAAGGGACAGGGTTAATTCACCCCTCCACTTT. Translation gives CASSLRDRVNSPLHF.

The chain is built from TRBV5-4 and TRBJ1-4; D is uncertain. Per the germline V gene, CDR1 is SGHNT and CDR2 is YYREEE (reference sequence). This CDR3 comprises 15 residues. Trimming cost V 2 bases and J 6 bases, with 14 bases left between them. The CDR3 reads CASSFGSGVDEKLFF. CDR3 sequence (DNA): TGTGCCAGCAGCTTTGGATCCGGGGTCGATGAAAAACTGTTTTTT.

The J gene is TRBJ1-2, the V gene TRBV28; TRBD1 aligns across 10 bases. Germline V gives CDR1 MDHEN, CDR2 SYDVKM. The CDR3 runs to 12 residues. J gave up 8 bases and V 7 bases, and 4 bases lay outside the gene matches. CDR3 nucleotides: TGTGCCAGCACCGGGACAGGGGTAGGCTACACCTTC. It encodes CASTGTGVGYTF.

This clone was seen just once. This chain joins TRBV5-4 and TRBJ2-3; 8 bases line up with TRBD2. The germline gives CDR1 SGHNT, CDR2 YYREEE (reference sequence). The CDR3 sequence is 16 residues long. Losses at the gene ends were 4 bases for V and 2 bases for J; bases not matched to a gene: 9. CDR3: CASSPEPSGYTDTQYF. CDR3 bases: TGTGCCAGCAGCCCCGAGCCTAGCGGGTACACAGATACGCAGTATTTT.

The V call is TRBV5-6, the J call TRBJ2-3; 8 nucleotides align to TRBD2. V was pared by 4 bases and J by 6 bases, with 13 bases of the junction left unmatched. Germline V gene data show CDR1 as SGHDT and CDR2 as YYEEEE. This CDR3 comprises 16 residues. CDR3 DNA: TGTGCCAGCAGCCCTGGCGGGGGGAACGCGTGGGATACGCAGTATTTT. Amino acids: CASSPGGGNAWDTQYF.

V is TRBV7-9 and J is TRBJ1-6; 9 bases align to TRBD1. Trimming cost V 4 bases and J 9 bases; bases outside gene matches: 4. This CDR3 spans 14 amino acids. CDR1 and CDR2 from the germline V gene are SEHNR and FQNEAQ (reference sequence). CDR3 protein: CASSSGQGTSPLHF. The CDR3 nucleotides are TGTGCCAGCAGCTCCGGACAGGGGACTTCACCCCTCCACTTT.

This clone is a singleton in its sample. V is TRBV11-2 and J is TRBJ2-3, with a tentative D call TRBD2 (5 bases). The germline V and J ends were trimmed by 3 bases and 5 bases, with 12 bases remaining between them. The germline V gene has CDR1 SGHAT and CDR2 FQNNGV. There are 14 residues in the CDR3. CDR3 protein: CASSFLEAGDTQYF. Written as DNA, the CDR3 is TGTGCCAGCAGCTTTTTGGAGGCGGGAGATACGCAGTATTTT.

This clone was observed a few times. The chain is built from TRBV5-6 and TRBJ1-1; 11 bases match TRBD1. The CDR3 contains 17 residues. Per germline, CDR1 SGHDT and CDR2 YYEEEE. With V trimmed by 2 bases and J by 1 base, 7 bases remained unmatched. CDR3 in DNA: TGTGCCAGCAGCTTTTTTCCGGGACAGGGGGGGAACACTGAAGCTTTCTTT. It specifies CASSFFPGQGGNTEAFF.

This sequence joins TRBV5-1 and TRBJ2-1; 8 bases fit TRBD2. Germline values: CDR1 SGHRS, CDR2 YFSETQ. There are 15 residues in the CDR3. V trimming: 4 bases; J trimming: 0 bases; junction bases outside the gene matches: 3. CDR3 in DNA: TGCGCCAGCAGCCCCGGGGGGGCCTCCTACAATGAGCAGTTCTTC. Amino acid sequence: CASSPGGASYNEQFF. Combining the CDR3 with reference TRBV5-1 and TRBJ2-1 gives the whole variable domain KAGVTQTPRYLIKTRGQQVTLSCSPISGHRSVSWYQQTPGQGLQFLFEYFSETQRNKGNFPGRFSGRQFSNSRSEMNVSTLELGDSALYLCASSPGGASYNEQFFGPGTRLTVL.

The rearrangement links TRBV6-5 to TRBJ2-2, with 8 bases that match TRBD2. This CDR3 has 16 residues. V was clipped by 0 bases and J by 5 bases; unmatched bases: 5. CDR1 and CDR2 from the germline V gene are MNHEY and SVGAGI. The CDR3 DNA is TGTGCCAGCAGTTACTCGCGGGGGGCGGGGACCGGGGAGCTGTTTTTT. It is translated as CASSYSRGAGTGELFF.

The chain is built from TRBV6-2 or TRBV6-3 and TRBJ1-5, with a weak D call TRBD1 (6 bases). This CDR3 contains 20 residues. The V gene's germline CDR1 is MNHEY and CDR2 SVGEGT. V lost 5 bases and J 0 bases, leaving 26 bases between the germline ends. CDR3 bases: TGTGCCAGCAGTCTAATATTCGCCTCCGGACAGAAAGATAGCAATCAGCCCCAGCATTTT. Translation gives CASSLIFASGQKDSNQPQHF.

The V and J genes are TRBV27 and TRBJ2-7, with 7 bases aligning to TRBD1. J was trimmed by 2 bases and V by 6 bases; bases with no gene match: 10. Germline V CDR1 and CDR2: MNHEY, SMNVEV (reference sequence). The CDR3 runs to 15 residues. The CDR3 here is CASSPRRDRPYEQYF. The CDR3 region has the DNA TGTGCCAGCAGCCCCCGCCGGGACAGACCCTACGAGCAGTACTTC.